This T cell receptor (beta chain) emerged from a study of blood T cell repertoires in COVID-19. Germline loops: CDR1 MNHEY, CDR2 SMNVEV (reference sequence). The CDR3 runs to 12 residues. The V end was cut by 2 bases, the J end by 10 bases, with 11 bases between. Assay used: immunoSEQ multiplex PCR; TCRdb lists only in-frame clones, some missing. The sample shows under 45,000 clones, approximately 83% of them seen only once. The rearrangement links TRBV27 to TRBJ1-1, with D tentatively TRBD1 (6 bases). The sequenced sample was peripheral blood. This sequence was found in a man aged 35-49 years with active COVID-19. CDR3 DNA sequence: TGTGCCAGCAGTTTAATAGGGGGTGCAGCTTTCTTT. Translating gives CASSLIGGAAFF.